This T cell receptor beta chain was identified during a study of T cell responses to AZD1222 COVID-19 vaccine. Assay used: immunoSEQ multiplex PCR; TCRdb lists only in-frame clones, some missing. Altogether fewer than 180,000 clones are present, around 90% being singletons, with the ten largest covering 3% to 3.5%. Germline CDR1 reads SNHLY; CDR2 reads FYNNEI. The V and J ends lost 5 bases and 9 bases, in that order; junction bases with no gene match: 9. The CDR3 spans 13 residues. The receptor was isolated from an adult who received the AZD1222 COVID-19 vaccine. Sequences were derived from peripheral blood, sampled 28 days after the second AZD1222 dose. J is TRBJ1-2 and V is TRBV2, with 7 bases that match TRBD1. The CDR3 reads CASSLRQGSSYTF. The CDR3 bases are TGTGCCAGCAGTCTTCGACAGGGAAGTAGCTACACCTTC.